Listed below are T cell receptor beta chains from one sample, sequenced in a study of OX40 agonist ivuxolimab in advanced cancers. Repertoires were generated with immunoSEQ multiplex PCR, while TCRdb's copy carries only in-frame clones and drops some. The data contain about 98,000 clones, 93% of them singletons. The starting material was CD4+ or CD8+ T cells sorted from blood, obtained in a trial of the OX40 agonist ivuxolimab. Every receptor here comes from an adult with an advanced solid tumor such as melanoma, head and neck, liver or kidney cancer. Each CDR3 is given with its conserved first and last residue. The D gene is left open where the match is weak. Expanded clones get a size class; other rows say once, few or many, or leave the size out.

d_call: .; clone_size: .; j_call: TRBJ2-5; v_call: TRBV6-6; cdr3_aa: CASRAWETQYF; cdr3_nt: TGTGCCAGCAGGGCTTGGGAGACCCAGTACTTC
d_call: TRBD1; clone_size: .; j_call: TRBJ2-2; v_call: TRBV2; cdr3_aa: CAGRQGSAGELFF; cdr3_nt: TGTGCCGGCCGACAGGGTTCAGCCGGGGAGCTGTTTTTT
d_call: TRBD1; clone_size: .; j_call: TRBJ1-5; v_call: TRBV19; cdr3_aa: CASRITGGRNQPQHF; cdr3_nt: TGTGCCAGTAGAATAACAGGGGGGCGCAATCAGCCCCAGCATTTT
d_call: .; clone_size: .; j_call: TRBJ1-1; v_call: TRBV13; cdr3_aa: CASSEEQNTEAFF; cdr3_nt: TGTGCCAGCAGTGAAGAACAGAACACTGAAGCTTTCTTT
d_call: .; clone_size: once; j_call: TRBJ1-1; v_call: TRBV6-1; cdr3_aa: CASSRQGQTNTEAFF; cdr3_nt: TGTGCCAGCAGCCGCCAAGGACAGACGAACACTGAAGCTTTCTTT
d_call: .; clone_size: once; j_call: TRBJ1-2; v_call: TRBV28; cdr3_aa: CASSPWFGGGIYGYTF; cdr3_nt: TGTGCCAGCAGTCCATGGTTCGGCGGAGGGATCTATGGCTACACCTTC
d_call: .; clone_size: .; j_call: TRBJ2-2; v_call: TRBV4-3; cdr3_aa: CASSQDAGEGSVTGELFF; cdr3_nt: TGCGCCAGCAGCCAAGATGCGGGTGAGGGGTCGGTTACCGGGGAGCTGTTTTTT
d_call: .; clone_size: once; j_call: TRBJ1-6; v_call: TRBV18; cdr3_aa: CASSPSGPINSPLHF; cdr3_nt: TGTGCCAGCTCACCCTCGGGGCCGATTAATTCACCCCTCCACTTT
d_call: TRBD2; clone_size: .; j_call: TRBJ2-4; v_call: TRBV29-1; cdr3_aa: CSVETSGSKNIQYF; cdr3_nt: TGCAGCGTTGAGACTAGCGGGTCCAAAAACATTCAGTACTTC
d_call: TRBD1; clone_size: .; j_call: TRBJ1-5; v_call: TRBV7-2; cdr3_aa: CASSLVGTAKDPQHF; cdr3_nt: TGTGCCAGCAGCTTAGTGGGGACAGCAAAGGATCCCCAGCATTTT
d_call: TRBD1; clone_size: .; j_call: TRBJ1-2; v_call: TRBV28; cdr3_aa: CASSSTGRGYGYTF; cdr3_nt: TGTGCCAGCAGTTCGACAGGGAGAGGCTACGGCTACACCTTC
d_call: .; clone_size: .; j_call: TRBJ2-2; v_call: TRBV10-3; cdr3_aa: CAISEHGADTGELFF; cdr3_nt: TGTGCCATCAGTGAGCACGGGGCGGACACCGGGGAGCTGTTTTTT
d_call: .; clone_size: once; j_call: TRBJ1-5; v_call: TRBV4-1; cdr3_aa: CASSQGGGGNQPQHF; cdr3_nt: TGCGCCAGCAGCCAAGGAGGCGGCGGTAATCAGCCCCAGCATTTT
d_call: .; clone_size: .; j_call: TRBJ2-3; v_call: TRBV6-5; cdr3_aa: CASSGTRSEHETQYF; cdr3_nt: TGTGCCAGCAGTGGGACCCGGTCCGAACATGAGACGCAGTATTTT
d_call: TRBD2; clone_size: .; j_call: TRBJ2-1; v_call: TRBV28; cdr3_aa: CASSFPTRGGEQFF; cdr3_nt: TGTGCCAGCAGTTTCCCCACACGGGGGGGTGAGCAGTTCTTC
d_call: .; clone_size: .; j_call: TRBJ2-3; v_call: TRBV18; cdr3_aa: CASSPDRLGTDTQYF; cdr3_nt: TGTGCCAGCTCTCCGGACAGACTCGGCACAGATACGCAGTATTTT
d_call: .; clone_size: .; j_call: TRBJ2-5; v_call: TRBV7-2; cdr3_aa: CASSSRRELRGTQYF; cdr3_nt: TGTGCCAGCAGCTCCAGGCGGGAACTCAGGGGGACCCAGTACTTC
d_call: TRBD2; clone_size: .; j_call: TRBJ2-1; v_call: TRBV19; cdr3_aa: CASSVVGGAEQFF; cdr3_nt: TGTGCCAGTAGTGTGGTGGGAGGGGCTGAGCAGTTCTTC
d_call: TRBD1; clone_size: .; j_call: TRBJ1-6; v_call: TRBV6-1; cdr3_aa: CASSRQGVDNSPLHF; cdr3_nt: TGTGCCAGCAGTCGCCAGGGGGTGGATAATTCACCCCTCCACTTT
d_call: .; clone_size: .; j_call: TRBJ1-5; v_call: TRBV5-6; cdr3_aa: CASSTLAGSPWPQHF; cdr3_nt: TGTGCCAGCAGCACTTTAGCCGGGTCCCCATGGCCCCAGCATTTT
d_call: .; clone_size: .; j_call: TRBJ2-3; v_call: TRBV15; cdr3_aa: CATSREWDASTDTQYF; cdr3_nt: TGTGCCACCAGCAGAGAGTGGGACGCTAGCACAGATACGCAGTATTTT
d_call: .; clone_size: .; j_call: TRBJ2-3; v_call: TRBV7-2; cdr3_aa: CASSGGPDTQYF; cdr3_nt: TGTGCCAGCAGCGGCGGGCCAGATACGCAGTATTTT
d_call: .; clone_size: .; j_call: TRBJ2-3; v_call: TRBV7-9; cdr3_aa: CASSLGPDTQYF; cdr3_nt: TGTGCCAGCAGCTTAGGACCGGATACGCAGTATTTT
d_call: TRBD1; clone_size: .; j_call: TRBJ1-1; v_call: TRBV28; cdr3_aa: CASRGQENTEAFF; cdr3_nt: TGTGCCAGCAGGGGACAGGAGAACACTGAAGCTTTCTTT
d_call: .; clone_size: .; j_call: TRBJ2-3; v_call: TRBV6-5; cdr3_aa: CASSYAGEGTQYF; cdr3_nt: TGTGCCAGCAGTTACGCAGGGGAAGGAACGCAGTATTTT
d_call: TRBD2; clone_size: .; j_call: TRBJ2-1; v_call: TRBV5-4; cdr3_aa: CASSLVFAGAPNEQFF; cdr3_nt: TGTGCCAGCAGCTTGGTCTTTGCGGGAGCCCCCAATGAGCAGTTCTTC
d_call: .; clone_size: .; j_call: TRBJ2-5; v_call: TRBV5-8; cdr3_aa: CASSSQETQYF; cdr3_nt: TGTGCCAGCAGCTCCCAAGAGACCCAGTACTTC
d_call: .; clone_size: .; j_call: TRBJ2-5; v_call: TRBV7-9; cdr3_aa: CASSPATQYF; cdr3_nt: TGTGCCAGCAGCCCAGCGACCCAGTACTTC
d_call: .; clone_size: once; j_call: TRBJ1-2; v_call: TRBV21-1; cdr3_aa: CASSTRDRGRDYGYTF; cdr3_nt: TGTGCCAGCAGCACGAGAGACAGGGGGCGCGACTATGGCTACACCTTC
d_call: .; clone_size: .; j_call: TRBJ1-2; v_call: TRBV19; cdr3_aa: CASSPLQENYGYTF; cdr3_nt: TGTGCCAGTAGTCCCTTACAGGAGAACTATGGCTACACCTTC
d_call: TRBD2; clone_size: .; j_call: TRBJ2-3; v_call: TRBV9; cdr3_aa: CASSAAGGITDTQYF; cdr3_nt: TGTGCCAGCAGCGCGGCGGGGGGGATCACAGATACGCAGTATTTT
d_call: .; clone_size: .; j_call: TRBJ1-1; v_call: TRBV9; cdr3_aa: CASSPGRNTEAFF; cdr3_nt: TGTGCCAGCAGCCCCGGGAGGAACACTGAAGCTTTCTTT
d_call: TRBD1; clone_size: .; j_call: TRBJ2-6; v_call: TRBV10-3; cdr3_aa: CAIRGTGAGANVLTF; cdr3_nt: TGTGCCATCAGAGGGACAGGGGCTGGGGCCAACGTCCTGACTTTC
d_call: .; clone_size: .; j_call: TRBJ1-5; v_call: TRBV28; cdr3_aa: CACIGGTNQPQHF; cdr3_nt: TGTGCCTGCATAGGGGGGACCAATCAGCCCCAGCATTTT
d_call: TRBD2; clone_size: .; j_call: TRBJ2-3; v_call: TRBV5-1; cdr3_aa: CASSLDQRLALSTDTQYF; cdr3_nt: TGCGCCAGCAGCTTGGATCAAAGACTAGCCCTATCCACAGATACGCAGTATTTT
d_call: TRBD1; clone_size: .; j_call: TRBJ1-4; v_call: TRBV29-1; cdr3_aa: CSVELQGKGLDEKLFF; cdr3_nt: TGCAGCGTTGAATTACAGGGGAAGGGACTTGATGAAAAACTGTTTTTT
d_call: .; clone_size: .; j_call: TRBJ2-1; v_call: TRBV7-9; cdr3_aa: CASSLVTRSTEQFF; cdr3_nt: TGTGCCAGCAGCTTGGTGACTAGAAGTACTGAGCAGTTCTTC
d_call: TRBD2; clone_size: once; j_call: TRBJ2-5; v_call: TRBV11-3; cdr3_aa: CASSSPVRAGDFFGETQYF; cdr3_nt: TGTGCCAGCAGCTCCCCAGTCAGAGCGGGAGATTTCTTCGGAGAGACCCAGTACTTC
d_call: .; clone_size: .; j_call: TRBJ2-3; v_call: TRBV11-3; cdr3_aa: CASSLGLINTDTQYF; cdr3_nt: TGTGCCAGCAGCTTAGGACTAATCAACACAGATACGCAGTATTTT
d_call: .; clone_size: .; j_call: TRBJ1-4; v_call: TRBV9; cdr3_aa: CASSVDGRSATNEKLFF; cdr3_nt: TGTGCCAGCAGCGTAGACGGGCGGTCCGCAACTAATGAAAAACTGTTTTTT
d_call: .; clone_size: .; j_call: TRBJ1-2; v_call: TRBV9; cdr3_aa: CASSEGYYGYTF; cdr3_nt: TGTGCCAGCAGCGAGGGGTACTATGGCTACACCTTC
d_call: .; clone_size: once; j_call: TRBJ1-2; v_call: TRBV4-2; cdr3_aa: CASKRSQSTLDYGYTF; cdr3_nt: TGTGCCAGCAAGCGGAGCCAGTCGACCTTGGACTATGGCTACACCTTC
d_call: .; clone_size: .; j_call: TRBJ1-1; v_call: TRBV30; cdr3_aa: CAWSVGRSTEAFF; cdr3_nt: TGTGCCTGGAGTGTTGGAAGGAGCACTGAAGCTTTCTTT
d_call: .; clone_size: .; j_call: TRBJ1-2; v_call: TRBV7-2; cdr3_aa: CASSLAGIGQLANYGYTF; cdr3_nt: TGTGCCAGCAGCTTAGCGGGGATAGGACAACTAGCTAACTATGGCTACACCTTC
d_call: .; clone_size: .; j_call: TRBJ1-2; v_call: TRBV7-8; cdr3_aa: CASSLGTAYGYTF; cdr3_nt: TGTGCCAGCAGCTTAGGGACCGCATATGGCTACACCTTC
d_call: .; clone_size: .; j_call: TRBJ1-2; v_call: TRBV6-5; cdr3_aa: CASSYGRKSYGYTF; cdr3_nt: TGTGCCAGCAGTTACGGCAGGAAGAGCTATGGCTACACCTTC
d_call: .; clone_size: .; j_call: TRBJ1-3; v_call: TRBV6-1; cdr3_aa: CASSATGIGTNTIYF; cdr3_nt: TGTGCCAGCAGTGCCACAGGGATAGGGACAAACACCATATATTTT
d_call: TRBD2; clone_size: .; j_call: TRBJ2-1; v_call: TRBV7-3; cdr3_aa: CASSRTGGGYNEQFF; cdr3_nt: TGTGCCAGCAGTAGAACGGGAGGGGGATACAATGAGCAGTTCTTC
d_call: .; clone_size: many; j_call: TRBJ2-5; v_call: TRBV18; cdr3_aa: CASSPVQETQYF; cdr3_nt: TGTGCCAGCTCACCAGTCCAAGAGACCCAGTACTTC
d_call: .; clone_size: once; j_call: TRBJ1-5; v_call: TRBV6-6; cdr3_aa: CASSKGTASNQPQHF; cdr3_nt: TGTGCCAGCAGTAAAGGGACGGCTAGCAATCAGCCCCAGCATTTT
d_call: .; clone_size: .; j_call: TRBJ1-6; v_call: TRBV7-2; cdr3_aa: CASSLEAQGSNSPLHF; cdr3_nt: TGTGCCAGCAGCTTAGAAGCGCAAGGGAGTAATTCACCCCTCCACTTT
d_call: .; clone_size: .; j_call: TRBJ2-1; v_call: TRBV29-1; cdr3_aa: CSVNKGGGGNEQFF; cdr3_nt: TGCAGCGTGAACAAGGGTGGGGGAGGCAATGAGCAGTTCTTC
d_call: .; clone_size: .; j_call: TRBJ2-2; v_call: TRBV28; cdr3_aa: CASSLGHANTGELFF; cdr3_nt: TGTGCCAGCAGTTTGGGACATGCGAACACCGGGGAGCTGTTTTTT
d_call: .; clone_size: .; j_call: TRBJ2-5; v_call: TRBV7-3; cdr3_aa: CASSLNGETQYF; cdr3_nt: TGTGCCAGCAGCTTAAATGGAGAGACCCAGTACTTC
d_call: .; clone_size: .; j_call: TRBJ2-7; v_call: TRBV7-2; cdr3_aa: CASSLDPTYEQYF; cdr3_nt: TGTGCCAGCAGCTTAGACCCCACCTACGAGCAGTACTTC
d_call: TRBD1; clone_size: .; j_call: TRBJ1-1; v_call: TRBV18; cdr3_aa: CASSRPGTGITEAFF; cdr3_nt: TGTGCCAGCTCACGTCCCGGGACAGGGATAACTGAAGCTTTCTTT
d_call: .; clone_size: .; j_call: TRBJ1-6; v_call: TRBV27; cdr3_aa: CASSWRNSPLHF; cdr3_nt: TGTGCCAGCAGTTGGAGGAATTCACCCCTCCACTTT
d_call: .; clone_size: .; j_call: TRBJ1-1; v_call: TRBV11-3; cdr3_aa: CASSLVLQGRTEAFF; cdr3_nt: TGTGCCAGCAGCTTAGTTCTTCAGGGAAGGACTGAAGCTTTCTTT
d_call: .; clone_size: .; j_call: TRBJ2-1; v_call: TRBV4-2; cdr3_aa: CAGSQGSYNEQFF; cdr3_nt: TGTGCCGGCAGCCAAGGCTCCTACAATGAGCAGTTCTTC